The 22 T cell receptor beta chains given below trace back to one sample, sequenced in a study of T cells after yellow fever vaccination. Each CDR3 protein is one row after TCRdb ran MiXCR on the 5' RACE reads. In the table there are about 500,000 distinct CDR3 sequences, around a sixth of which are singletons. The sequences come from PBMCs, collected about 5 days after the first yellow fever vaccination. Every receptor here comes from a man between 18 and 29 years old who received the YFV17D yellow fever vaccine.

The chain carries TRBV3-1 and TRBJ1-6; D is unclear. Germline-derived CDR1 and CDR2 are LGHDT and YNNKEL (reference sequence). V lost 1 base and J lost 7, with 17 bases in between. The CDR3 has 17 residues. DNA for the CDR3: TGTGCCAGCAGCCAAGTGGCGGACGGATTCCTAAATTCACCCCTCCACTTT. Translated: CASSQVADGFLNSPLHF.

The rearrangement uses TRBV9 and TRBJ2-7; 9 positions agree with TRBD2. After removal of 5 bases from V and 4 bases from J, the junction contained 13 bases not matched to a gene. The CDR3 is made up of 16 amino acids. Germline CDR1 and CDR2: SGDLS and YYNGEE. The CDR3, as DNA: TGTGCCAGCAGTAACCGACATAGCGGGGGCCTTTACGAGCAGTACTTC. Its protein product is CASSNRHSGGLYEQYF.

CDR3 amino acids: CASGPLTAITF. As DNA, the CDR3 is TGTGCCAGCGGTCCCCTTACGGCTATCACCTTC. This chain uses TRBV7-3 with TRBJ1-2; D not certain. This CDR3 has 11 residues. Trimming removed 8 bases at V and 13 bases at J, with 17 bases between. CDR1 SGHTA and CDR2 FQGTGA come from the germline V gene.

In this sample, this clonotype turned up a few times. The chain combines TRBV19 with TRBJ1-1; the D is unclear. V lost 4 bases and J lost 0, with 12 bases in between. Germline V gives CDR1 LNHDA, CDR2 SQIVND (reference sequence). The CDR3 consists of 15 residues. The CDR3 protein is CASSRYLKVNTEAFF. CDR3 in DNA: TGTGCCAGTAGTAGATACCTCAAGGTGAACACTGAAGCTTTCTTT.

The V and J genes are TRBV5-1 and TRBJ2-5; 12 bases map to TRBD2. Trimming at V came to 6 bases and at J to 5 bases, leaving 5 bases not matched to a gene. This CDR3 contains 14 residues. CDR1 and CDR2 (germline): SGHRS, YFSETQ. In nucleotides, the CDR3 is TGCGCCAGCAACCTAGCGGGGGGGTCTGAGACCCAGTACTTC. This encodes CASNLAGGSETQYF.

The chain links TRBV30 to TRBJ2-2; unclear D gene. Germline values: CDR1 GTSNPN, CDR2 SVGIG (reference sequence). Trimming took off 2 bases at V and 1 base at J, with 5 bases between the two ends. The CDR3 loop spans 13 amino acids. The CDR3 spells CAWSPGNTGELFF. The CDR3 region has the DNA TGTGCCTGGAGTCCGGGGAACACCGGGGAGCTGTTTTTT.

This chain links TRBV20-1 with TRBJ2-5; perhaps D is TRBD1 or TRBD2 (6 bases each). From germline, CDR1 is DFQATT and CDR2 SNEGSKA (reference sequence). With 6 bases removed from V and 0 bases from J, the gap between germline ends came to 11 bases. The CDR3 loop spans 13 amino acids. Here the CDR3 DNA reads TGCAGTGCCACGGGGGCAGACCAAGAGACCCAGTACTTC. It encodes CSATGADQETQYF.

Points on this clonotype: One end of the junction does not line up with germline, which may come from a read error. The gene calls are TRBV7-2 and TRBJ1-2; D is uncertain. CDR3 length: 15 amino acids. Germline V gives CDR1 SGHTA, CDR2 FQGNSA. The CDR3 DNA reads as TGTGCCAGCAGCTTAGACATTGACGGAATCTATAGCTACACCTTC. Translated, it gives CASSLDIDGIYSYTF.

This chain joins TRBV7-2 and TRBJ2-5, with TRBD2 identical over 10 bases. This CDR3 comprises 17 residues. From germline, CDR1 is SGHTA and CDR2 FQGNSA. The CDR3 nucleotides are TGTCCCCCGCACAGGTGGGCTAGCGGGGGAATCCAAGAGACCCAGTACTTC. Its translation is CPPHRWASGGIQETQYF.

This clonotype was counted a few times. The chain uses TRBV4-2 and TRBJ2-3; possibly TRBD1 or TRBD2 for D (5 bases each). CDR1 LGHNA and CDR2 YNFKEQ come from the germline V gene. There are 17 residues in the CDR3. Trimming took 0 bases from V and 2 from J, leaving 15 bases between them. The CDR3 DNA is TGTGCCAGCAGCCAAGATGGTACTAGGGGATACACAGATACGCAGTATTTT. Translated, it gives CASSQDGTRGYTDTQYF.

This clonotype has a handful of counts. The J gene is TRBJ1-5, the V gene TRBV5-1; the match to TRBD1 covers 8 bases. CDR1 and CDR2 (germline): SGHRS, YFSETQ. After removal of 4 bases from V and 7 bases from J, the junction contained 13 bases not matched to a gene. The CDR3 is made up of 16 amino acids. For the CDR3, the DNA is TGCGCCAGCAGCCTAGGGCCTCTCAGGGGGCGACAGCCCCAGCATTTT. It codes for CASSLGPLRGRQPQHF.

This clonotype was seen a few times. This sequence joins TRBV19 and TRBJ2-5; TRBD2 might be the D (5 bases). The CDR3 runs to 13 residues. V was shortened by 2 bases and J by 2 bases, with 6 bases between the two germline ends. The germline V gene has CDR1 LNHDA and CDR2 SQIVND (reference sequence). CDR3 amino acids: CASSITGQETQYF. In DNA, the CDR3 is TGTGCCAGTAGTATAACGGGGCAAGAGACCCAGTACTTC.

The rearrangement joins TRBV15 to TRBJ1-2; tentatively, D is TRBD1 (5 bases). The germline V gene encodes CDR1 LNHNV and CDR2 YYDKDF (reference sequence). This CDR3 contains 17 residues. V lost 0 bases, J lost 3 bases, and 17 bases lay in between. The CDR3 sequence: CATSRDPEGQGDYGYTF. The CDR3 nucleotides read TGTGCCACCAGCAGAGATCCGGAGGGTCAGGGTGACTATGGCTACACCTTC.

This chain uses TRBV30 with TRBJ1-5, with TRBD1 identical over 8 bases. The V gene's germline CDR1 is GTSNPN and CDR2 SVGIG (reference sequence). The CDR3 covers 14 residues. Trimming cost V 4 bases and J 2 bases; bases outside gene matches: 4. CDR3 in amino acids: CAWNLGQGNQPQHF. CDR3 bases: TGTGCCTGGAACTTGGGACAGGGCAATCAGCCCCAGCATTTT.

This clonotype was recorded many times. J is TRBJ2-1 and V is TRBV20-1, with 8 positions matching TRBD1. The CDR3 is 16 amino acids. Germline trimming cut 3 bases from V and 8 bases from J; bases unmatched to any gene: 15. Germline assignment: CDR1 DFQATT and CDR2 SNEGSKA (reference sequence). CDR3 region: CSASTPGTGSHHEQFF. CDR3 in DNA: TGCAGTGCTAGCACTCCCGGGACAGGCTCGCATCATGAGCAGTTCTTC.

This chain uses TRBV7-2 with TRBJ2-5; unclear D gene. CDR1 is SGHTA and CDR2 is FQGNSA in the germline V gene. The ends were cut back, 5 bases at V and 4 bases at J, with 11 bases in the middle. The CDR3 is 13 residues long. CDR3 sequence (DNA): TGTGCCAGCAGCGCCCGGCCCCCAGAGACCCAGTACTTC. This translates into CASSARPPETQYF.

The chain carries TRBV7-3 and TRBJ2-3; TRBD2 aligns across 7 bases. Germline V gene lookup returns CDR1 SGHTA and CDR2 FQGTGA. Trimming removed 5 bases from V and 6 bases from J; junction bases left unmatched: 8. This CDR3 comprises 14 residues. The CDR3 protein is CASSLGWGGDTQYF. The CDR3 coding sequence is TGTGCCAGCAGCCTAGGGTGGGGGGGGGATACGCAGTATTTT.

This clonotype was picked up a small number of times. The CDR3 DNA follows: TGTGCCAGCACCAAATCCGAAAGTAATTCACCCCTCCACTTT. Its protein is CASTKSESNSPLHF. The gene calls are TRBV3-1 and TRBJ1-6, with unresolved D. Germline CDR1 and CDR2: LGHDT and YNNKEL (reference sequence). V was trimmed by 7 bases and J by 6 bases, leaving 13 bases between them. The CDR3 covers 14 residues.

This clonotype was recorded a few times. V usage is TRBV4-1 and J usage is TRBJ2-5, with TRBD1 matching 7 bases. The germline V gene encodes CDR1 MGHRA and CDR2 YSYEKL. Unmatched junction bases numbered 7, after V lost 4 bases and J lost 2 bases. The CDR3 is 15 amino acids. The chain's CDR3 is CASSPRQGLQETQYF. For the CDR3, the DNA is TGCGCCAGCAGCCCTCGACAGGGTTTGCAAGAGACCCAGTACTTC.

This clonotype occurred a few times. This chain links TRBV9 with TRBJ1-6; TRBD1 agrees at 9 bases. Germline V gives CDR1 SGDLS, CDR2 YYNGEE. The CDR3 spans 15 residues. The V gene end was trimmed by 2 bases and the J gene end by 7 bases; junction bases not matched to a gene: 4. This chain's CDR3 is CASSVRDRENSPLHF. The CDR3 nucleotides are TGTGCCAGCAGCGTGAGGGACAGGGAAAATTCACCCCTCCACTTT.

The rearrangement links TRBV7-3 to TRBJ2-7, with 9 nucleotides matching TRBD1. The CDR3 loop spans 17 amino acids. Germline CDR1 and CDR2: SGHTA and FQGTGA. The V and J ends lost 4 bases and 0 bases, in that order; junction bases with no gene match: 10. This chain's CDR3 is CASSSPPGTGSSYEQYF. DNA of the CDR3: TGTGCCAGCAGCTCCCCCCCAGGGACAGGGAGCTCCTACGAGCAGTACTTC.

This chain links TRBV29-1 with TRBJ1-1; TRBD1 is a possible D gene (6 bases). The length of the CDR3 is 13 residues. Germline V gene sequence: CDR1 SQVTM, CDR2 ANQGSEA. The ends were cut back, 3 bases at V and 3 bases at J, with 11 bases in the middle. The CDR3 is CSVEQGKHTEAFF. The CDR3 nucleotides read TGCAGCGTTGAGCAGGGGAAACACACTGAAGCTTTCTTT.